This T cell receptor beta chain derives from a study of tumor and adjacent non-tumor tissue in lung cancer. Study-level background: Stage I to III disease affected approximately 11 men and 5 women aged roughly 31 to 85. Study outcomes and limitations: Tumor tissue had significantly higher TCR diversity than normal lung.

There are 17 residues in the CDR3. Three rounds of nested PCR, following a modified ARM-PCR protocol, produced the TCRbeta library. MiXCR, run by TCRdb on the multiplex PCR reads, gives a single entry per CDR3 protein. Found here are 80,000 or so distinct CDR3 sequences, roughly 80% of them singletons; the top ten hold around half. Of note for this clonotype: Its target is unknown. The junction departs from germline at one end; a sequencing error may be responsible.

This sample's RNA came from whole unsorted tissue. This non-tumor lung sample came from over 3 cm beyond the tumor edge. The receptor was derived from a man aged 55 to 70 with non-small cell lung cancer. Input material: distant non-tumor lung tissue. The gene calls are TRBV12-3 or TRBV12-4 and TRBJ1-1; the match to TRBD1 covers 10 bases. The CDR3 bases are TGTGTCAGTAGCATAACTACGACAGGGGGCATGAACACTGAAGCTTCCTTT. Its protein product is CVSSITTTGGMNTEASF.